This TCR beta chain stems from a study of cytomegalovirus exposure and HLA in healthy donors. On the study more broadly: Unique TCRs numbering about 85 million, obtained from HLA-typed donors, made up an early data release.

The primer mix had 60 Vbeta and 13 Jbeta primers. TCRdb keeps only in-frame clones here, not all; method: immunoSEQ multiplex PCR. Of about 100,000 clones listed, about 70% are singletons. With 5 bases clipped from V and 4 bases from J, the junction kept 10 bases outside the gene matches. The CDR3 extends over 15 amino acids. Germline V gives CDR1 SGHTA, CDR2 FQGNSA. This sequence originates from a man aged 50-59 years in good health and CMV-seropositive. The chain recombines TRBV7-2 with TRBJ1-1; 7 bases fit TRBD1. Sequenced: PBMCs. CDR3 nucleotides: TGTGCCAGCAGCCTCCCGCCAGGGGGGACCACTGAAGCTTTCTTT. It yields the protein CASSLPPGGTTEAFF.